Below are 14 T cell receptor beta chains sequenced from a single sample in a study of cytomegalovirus exposure and HLA in healthy donors. Primers: 60 Vbeta forward and 13 Jbeta reverse. Generated by immunoSEQ multiplex PCR, the TCRdb table keeps only in-frame clones and is missing some. The sample holds roughly 130,000 clones, 75% to 90% seen once. Sequenced sample: PBMCs. These receptors all come from a male donor in good health and CMV-seronegative.

The chain links TRBV5-1 to TRBJ1-6; 7 bases line up with TRBD1. The CDR3 totals 15 residues. Germline V gene lookup returns CDR1 SGHRS and CDR2 YFSETQ. V was pared by 0 bases and J by 5 bases, with 2 bases of the junction left unmatched. Written as DNA, the CDR3 is TGCGCCAGCAGCTTGGTGACAGGGAATAATTCACCCCTCCACTTT. This gives the protein CASSLVTGNNSPLHF.

The genes are TRBV11-2 and TRBJ1-1, with 7 bases lining up with TRBD1. Germline CDR1 reads SGHAT; CDR2 reads FQNNGV. This CDR3 region has 16 residues. Trimming cost V 1 base and J 3 bases; bases outside gene matches: 8. The CDR3 sequence: CASSLARQGRDTEAFF. CDR3 bases: TGTGCCAGCAGCTTAGCCAGACAGGGCCGTGACACTGAAGCTTTCTTT.

The V call is TRBV19, the J call TRBJ1-2; D gene unclear. There are 11 residues in the CDR3. The V end lost 11 bases, the J end lost 4 bases, and 11 bases lay between the germline ends. The V gene's germline CDR1 is LNHDA and CDR2 SQIVND (reference sequence). CDR3 DNA sequence: TGTGCCGCAGGCAGCTCCTATGGCTACACCTTC. Its protein is CAAGSSYGYTF.

V and J are TRBV11-2 and TRBJ2-1; weak D call: TRBD1 (5 bases). Germline assignment: CDR1 SGHAT and CDR2 FQNNGV. The CDR3 consists of 17 residues. V dropped 0 bases and J dropped 8 bases, with 20 bases sitting between them. The CDR3 DNA reads TGTGCCAGCAGCTTAGAGGGTCAGGGTCGATTTGGCGATGAGCAGTTCTTC. Its translation: CASSLEGQGRFGDEQFF.

The chain employs TRBV6-6 and TRBJ2-7; 7 bases align to TRBD1. Germline-derived CDR1 and CDR2 are MNHNY and SVGAGI (reference sequence). This CDR3 has 15 amino acids. V shed 6 bases and J 2 bases; nucleotides not matched to a gene: 10. The CDR3 region has the DNA TGTGCCAGCAGCCGGACTGGGACAGAGACCTACGAGCAGTACTTC. Encoded protein: CASSRTGTETYEQYF.

This clone was detected a few times. For the CDR3, the DNA is TGCGCCAGCAGCCTAGGGACAGGCCTACTACCTGGACGAGCTTTCTTT. This codes for CASSLGTGLLPGRAFF. The V and J genes are TRBV5-1 and TRBJ1-1; 8 nucleotides align to TRBD1. Germline CDR1 reads SGHRS; CDR2 reads YFSETQ. J gave up 10 bases and V 4 bases, and 18 bases lay outside the gene matches. This CDR3 is 16 amino acids long.

CDR3: CASSYNTGELFF. In DNA, the CDR3 is TGTGCCAGCAGCTATAACACCGGGGAGCTGTTTTTT. The chain employs TRBV2 and TRBJ2-2, with D unresolved. The ends were cut back, 6 bases at V and 2 bases at J, with 4 bases in the middle. Germline V gene data show CDR1 as SNHLY and CDR2 as FYNNEI. The CDR3 is 12 amino acids.

The chain links TRBV9 to TRBJ1-1; D gene ambiguous. This CDR3 spans 11 amino acids. Germline values: CDR1 SGDLS, CDR2 YYNGEE. V lost 6 bases and J lost 5, with 8 bases in between. CDR3 in DNA: TGTGCCAGCAAACGGGGAACTGAAGCTTTCTTT. Amino acid sequence: CASKRGTEAFF.

This chain connects TRBV6-1 to TRBJ2-1; D is unresolved. The CDR3 is 15 residues long. V was cut by 1 base and J by 6 bases, with 13 bases left in between. CDR1 and CDR2 from the germline V gene are MNHNS and SASEGT. The CDR3 region has the DNA TGTGCCAGCAGTGAAGGGCAGGATCTGTCCAATGAGCAGTTCTTC. It translates to CASSEGQDLSNEQFF.

This chain uses TRBV30 with TRBJ1-2, with D possibly matching TRBD1 (6 bases). Trimming took 3 bases from V and 4 from J, leaving 12 bases between them. The CDR3 is 13 amino acids. From germline, CDR1 is GTSNPN and CDR2 SVGIG (reference sequence). For the CDR3, the DNA is TGTGCCTGGAGGGTACAGGGTGGCTATGGCTACACCTTC. It encodes CAWRVQGGYGYTF.

The V call is TRBV20-1, the J call TRBJ1-1; possibly TRBD1 for D (5 bases). The CDR3 spans 11 residues. The V gene lost 5 bases and the J gene lost 6 bases, with 10 bases spanning the gap. CDR1 and CDR2 from the germline V gene are DFQATT and SNEGSKA (reference sequence). CDR3 nucleotides: TGCAGTGCTCCGGGCAGGGCTGAAGCTTTCTTT. This codes for CSAPGRAEAFF.

The J gene is TRBJ2-1, the V gene TRBV25-1; D is uncertain. The CDR3 length is 14 residues. The ends were cut back, 4 bases at V and 0 bases at J, with 7 bases in the middle. Germline lookup yields CDR1 MGHDK and CDR2 SYGVNS. The CDR3 reads CASSGLISYNEQFF. In nucleotides, the CDR3 is TGTGCCAGCAGTGGGCTCATCTCCTACAATGAGCAGTTCTTC.

The genes are TRBV30 and TRBJ2-2; D may be TRBD1 (5 bases). CDR3 length: 13 amino acids. Trimming took 3 bases from V and 0 from J, leaving 5 bases between them. The germline gives CDR1 GTSNPN, CDR2 SVGIG (reference sequence). CDR3 amino acids: CAWRGANTGELFF. The CDR3 region has the DNA TGTGCCTGGAGAGGGGCGAACACCGGGGAGCTGTTTTTT. The full variable domain, its missing parts supplied by reference TRBV30 and TRBJ2-2, is SQTIHQWPATLVQPVGSPLSLECTVEGTSNPNLYWYRQAAGRGLQLLFYSVGIGQISSEVPQNLSASRPQDRQFILSSKKLLLSDSGFYLCAWRGANTGELFFGEGSRLTVL.

V gene TRBV10-3 combines with J gene TRBJ1-2, with 9 bases identical to TRBD1. The CDR3 sequence is 13 residues long. V was pared by 10 bases and J by 6 bases, with 9 bases of the junction left unmatched. Germline values: CDR1 ENHRY, CDR2 SYGVKD. In nucleotides, the CDR3 is TGTGCCACCGCGACAGGGGGTGAGGATGGCTACACCTTC. Translation: CATATGGEDGYTF.